This T cell receptor beta chain is drawn from a study of CD8 T cells in ankylosing spondylitis. Study-level findings and limits: Earlier studies detected some motif variants in reactive arthritis synovial fluid and blood.

Germline assignment: CDR1 MNHNS and CDR2 SASEGT. The V end was cut by 5 bases, the J end by 2 bases, with 16 bases between. The CDR3 consists of 16 residues. 5'-RACE, quantitative and with molecular barcodes, yielded the TCR beta libraries. TCRdb re-called the 5' RACE reads with MiXCR, one entry per CDR3 protein. The sample yields around 300,000 distinct CDR3 sequences, around 15% seen once. This clonotype has a handful of counts. Its matching antigen is unknown. Specimen: blood, either unsorted or a sorted T cell fraction (not recorded which). The TCR originated in a male donor with ankylosing spondylitis or in good health (not recorded which). This chain connects TRBV6-1 to TRBJ2-1; no definite D call. The CDR3 here is CASSRVKAVTYNEQFF. In DNA, the CDR3 is TGTGCCAGCAGTCGAGTGAAGGCGGTAACCTACAATGAGCAGTTCTTC.